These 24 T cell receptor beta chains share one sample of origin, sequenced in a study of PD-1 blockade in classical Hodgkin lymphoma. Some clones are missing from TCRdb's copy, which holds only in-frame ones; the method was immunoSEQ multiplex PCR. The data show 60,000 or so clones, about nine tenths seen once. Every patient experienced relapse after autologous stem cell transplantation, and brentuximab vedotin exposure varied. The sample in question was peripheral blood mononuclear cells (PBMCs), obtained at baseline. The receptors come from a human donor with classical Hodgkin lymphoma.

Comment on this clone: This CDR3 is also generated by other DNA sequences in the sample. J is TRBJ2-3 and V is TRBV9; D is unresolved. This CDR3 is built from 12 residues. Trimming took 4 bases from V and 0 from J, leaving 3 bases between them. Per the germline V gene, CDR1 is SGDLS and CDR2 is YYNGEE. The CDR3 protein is CASSPSTDTQYF. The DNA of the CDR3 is TGTGCCAGCAGCCCCAGCACAGATACGCAGTATTTT.

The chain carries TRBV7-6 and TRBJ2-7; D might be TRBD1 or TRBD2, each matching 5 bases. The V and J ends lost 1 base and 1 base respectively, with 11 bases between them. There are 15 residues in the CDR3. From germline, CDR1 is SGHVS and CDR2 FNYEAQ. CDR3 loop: CASSLERGPSYEQYF. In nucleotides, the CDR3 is TGTGCCAGCAGCTTAGAGAGGGGCCCTTCCTACGAGCAGTACTTC.

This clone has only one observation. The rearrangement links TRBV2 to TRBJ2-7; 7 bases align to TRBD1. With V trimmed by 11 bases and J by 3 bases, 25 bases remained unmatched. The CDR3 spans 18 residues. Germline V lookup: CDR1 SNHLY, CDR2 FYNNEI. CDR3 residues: CAGPLTIRQGFCFYEQYF. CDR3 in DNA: TGTGCCGGCCCCCTCACGATACGACAGGGATTTTGTTTCTACGAGCAGTACTTC.

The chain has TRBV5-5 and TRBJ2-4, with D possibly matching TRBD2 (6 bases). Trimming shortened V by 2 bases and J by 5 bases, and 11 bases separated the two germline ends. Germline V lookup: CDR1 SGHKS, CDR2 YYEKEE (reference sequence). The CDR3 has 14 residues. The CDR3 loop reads CASSFSREENIQYF. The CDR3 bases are TGTGCCAGCAGCTTTAGCAGGGAGGAAAACATTCAGTACTTC.

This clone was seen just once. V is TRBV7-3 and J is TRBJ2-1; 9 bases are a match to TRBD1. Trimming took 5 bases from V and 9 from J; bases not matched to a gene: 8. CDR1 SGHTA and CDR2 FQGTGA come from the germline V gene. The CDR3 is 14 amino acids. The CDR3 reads CASSEGTGLFEQFF. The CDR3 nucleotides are TGTGCCAGCAGCGAAGGGACAGGGCTATTTGAGCAGTTCTTC.

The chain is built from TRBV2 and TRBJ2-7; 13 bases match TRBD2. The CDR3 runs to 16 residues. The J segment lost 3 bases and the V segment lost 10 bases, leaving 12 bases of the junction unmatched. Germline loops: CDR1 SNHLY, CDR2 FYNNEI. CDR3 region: CATEKGTSGVGYEQYF. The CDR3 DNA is TGTGCCACAGAGAAGGGGACTAGCGGGGTGGGCTACGAGCAGTACTTC.

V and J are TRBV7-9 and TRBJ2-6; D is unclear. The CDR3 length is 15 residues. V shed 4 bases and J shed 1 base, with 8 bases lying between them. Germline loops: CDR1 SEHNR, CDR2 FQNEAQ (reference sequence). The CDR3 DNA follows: TGTGCCAGCAGCTCAGACTTATCTGGGGCCAACGTCCTGACTTTC. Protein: CASSSDLSGANVLTF.

CDR3 in DNA: TGTGCCAGCAGCCTAGGACAGAGCGCAGATACGCAGTATTTT. It translates to CASSLGQSADTQYF. This chain connects TRBV7-8 to TRBJ2-3, with a possible D match to TRBD1 (6 bases). V dropped 5 bases and J dropped 4 bases, with 13 bases sitting between them. The germline V gene has CDR1 SGHVS and CDR2 FQNEAQ. CDR3 length: 14 amino acids.

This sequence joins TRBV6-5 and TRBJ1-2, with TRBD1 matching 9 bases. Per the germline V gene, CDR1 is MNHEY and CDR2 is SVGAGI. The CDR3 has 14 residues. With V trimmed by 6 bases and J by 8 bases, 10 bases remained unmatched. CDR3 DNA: TGTGCCAGCAGGCCACCGGGACAGGGTGGCGGCTACACCTTC. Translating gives CASRPPGQGGGYTF.

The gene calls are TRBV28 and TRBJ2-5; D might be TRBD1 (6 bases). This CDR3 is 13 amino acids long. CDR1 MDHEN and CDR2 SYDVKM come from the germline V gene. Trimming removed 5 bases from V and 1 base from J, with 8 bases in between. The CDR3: CASSTGTQETQYF. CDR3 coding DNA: TGTGCCAGCAGTACAGGGACCCAAGAGACCCAGTACTTC.

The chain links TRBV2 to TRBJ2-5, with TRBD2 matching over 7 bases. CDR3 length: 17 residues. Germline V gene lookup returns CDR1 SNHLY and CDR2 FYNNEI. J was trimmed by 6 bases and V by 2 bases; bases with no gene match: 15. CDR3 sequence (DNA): TGTGCCAGCAGTGAAAGACTAGCAGGCTGGCCGGGGAAGACCCAGTACTTC. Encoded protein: CASSERLAGWPGKTQYF.

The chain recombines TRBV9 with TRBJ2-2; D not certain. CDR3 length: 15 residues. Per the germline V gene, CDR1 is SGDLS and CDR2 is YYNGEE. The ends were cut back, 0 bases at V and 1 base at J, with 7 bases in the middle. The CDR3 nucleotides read TGTGCCAGCAGCGTAGGGCCGGAGAACACCGGGGAGCTGTTTTTT. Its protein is CASSVGPENTGELFF.

In DNA form, the CDR3 reads TGCAGCGTTTACGGGGGATTGGCTAGCAGATACAATGAGCAGTTCTTC. Protein: CSVYGGLASRYNEQFF. This chain joins TRBV29-1 and TRBJ2-1; a possible D gene is TRBD2 (6 bases). V shed 5 bases and J shed 4 bases, with 21 bases lying between them. CDR1 SQVTM and CDR2 ANQGSEA come from the germline V gene. This CDR3 has 16 amino acids.

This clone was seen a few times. The CDR3 coding sequence is TGTGCCAGCAGCTTGGACAGGGAGGACGAGCAGTACTTC. It yields the protein CASSLDREDEQYF. V usage is TRBV7-2 and J usage is TRBJ2-7, with 8 nucleotides matching TRBD1. V shed 3 bases and J 5 bases; nucleotides not matched to a gene: 3. CDR1 is SGHTA, CDR2 FQGNSA, per germline. This CDR3 is built from 13 residues.

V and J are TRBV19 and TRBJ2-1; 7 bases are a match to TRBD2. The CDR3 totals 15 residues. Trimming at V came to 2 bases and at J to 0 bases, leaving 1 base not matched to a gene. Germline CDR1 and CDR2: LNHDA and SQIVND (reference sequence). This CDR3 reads CASSIRGDSYNEQFF. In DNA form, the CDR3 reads TGTGCCAGTAGTATACGGGGGGACTCCTACAATGAGCAGTTCTTC.

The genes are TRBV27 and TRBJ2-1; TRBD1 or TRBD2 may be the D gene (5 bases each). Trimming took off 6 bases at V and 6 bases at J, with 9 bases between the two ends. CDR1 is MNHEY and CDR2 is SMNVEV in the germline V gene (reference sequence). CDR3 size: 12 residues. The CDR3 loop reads CASSQGTNEQFF. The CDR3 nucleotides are TGTGCCAGCAGCCAAGGGACCAATGAGCAGTTCTTC.

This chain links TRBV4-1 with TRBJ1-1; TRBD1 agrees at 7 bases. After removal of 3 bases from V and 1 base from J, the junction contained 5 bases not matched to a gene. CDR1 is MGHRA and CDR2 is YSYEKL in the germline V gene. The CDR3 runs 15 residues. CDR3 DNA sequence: TGCGCCAGCAGCCATCCCGGGACAGCGAACACTGAAGCTTTCTTT. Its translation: CASSHPGTANTEAFF.

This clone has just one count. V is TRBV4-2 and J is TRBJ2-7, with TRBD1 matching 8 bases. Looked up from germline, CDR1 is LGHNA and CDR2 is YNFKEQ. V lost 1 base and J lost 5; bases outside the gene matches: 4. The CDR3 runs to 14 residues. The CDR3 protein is CASSQAQGADEQYF. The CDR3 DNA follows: TGTGCCAGCAGCCAAGCGCAGGGGGCGGACGAGCAGTACTTC.

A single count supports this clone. This CDR3 is CASSQTSGGTYEQYF. Here the CDR3 DNA reads TGTGCCAGCAGCCAGACTAGCGGGGGGACCTACGAGCAGTACTTC. The gene calls are TRBV5-4 and TRBJ2-7; TRBD2 agrees at 13 bases. Germline V gene sequence: CDR1 SGHNT, CDR2 YYREEE (reference sequence). The CDR3 spans 15 residues. V shed 4 bases, J shed 2 bases, and the junction held 3 bases outside the gene matches.

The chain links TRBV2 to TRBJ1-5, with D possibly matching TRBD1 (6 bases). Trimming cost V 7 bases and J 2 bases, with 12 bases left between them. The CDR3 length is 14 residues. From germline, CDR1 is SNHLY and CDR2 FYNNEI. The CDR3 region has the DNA TGTGCCAGCAAGAGGGAGGGGGGCAATCAGCCCCAGCATTTT. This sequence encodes CASKREGGNQPQHF.

The CDR3 reads CASSLGDNPNTQYF. As DNA, the CDR3 is TGCGCCAGCAGCTTGGGAGACAACCCTAATACGCAGTATTTT. J is TRBJ2-3 and V is TRBV5-1, with D uncertain. The V end lost 0 bases, the J end lost 7 bases, and 12 bases lay between the germline ends. Germline assignment: CDR1 SGHRS and CDR2 YFSETQ. This CDR3 comprises 14 residues.

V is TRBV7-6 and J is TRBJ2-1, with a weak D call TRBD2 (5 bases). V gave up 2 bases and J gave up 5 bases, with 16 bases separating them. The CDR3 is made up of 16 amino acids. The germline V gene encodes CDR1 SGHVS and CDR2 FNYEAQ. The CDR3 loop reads CASSLYGEYQNNEQFF. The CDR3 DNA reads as TGTGCCAGCAGCTTATACGGGGAGTACCAGAACAATGAGCAGTTCTTC. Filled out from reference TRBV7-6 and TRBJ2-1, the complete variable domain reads GAGVSQSPRYKVTKRGQDVALRCDPISGHVSLYWYRQALGQGPEFLTYFNYEAQQDKSGLPNDRFSAERPEGSISTLTIQRTEQRDSAMYRCASSLYGEYQNNEQFFGPGTRLTVL.

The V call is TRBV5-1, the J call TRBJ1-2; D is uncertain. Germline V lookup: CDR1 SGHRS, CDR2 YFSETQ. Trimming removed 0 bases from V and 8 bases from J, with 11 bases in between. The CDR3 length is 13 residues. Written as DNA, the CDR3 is TGCGCCAGCAGCTTGGCTGGGGTTGAAGGCTACACCTTC. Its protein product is CASSLAGVEGYTF.

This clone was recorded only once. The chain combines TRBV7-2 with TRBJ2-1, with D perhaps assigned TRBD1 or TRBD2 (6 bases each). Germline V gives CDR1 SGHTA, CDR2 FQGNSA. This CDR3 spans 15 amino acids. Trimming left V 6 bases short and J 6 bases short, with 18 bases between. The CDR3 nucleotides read TGTGCCAGCAGTGGTTACAGACTAGGGGGCAATGAGCAGTTCTTC. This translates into CASSGYRLGGNEQFF.